These 14 T cell receptor beta chains share one sample of origin, sequenced in a study of T cell changes during pregnancy in multiple sclerosis. Produced via immunoSEQ multiplex PCR; TCRdb's table is partial and in-frame only. There are about 21,000 clones in the sample; 75% to 95% occur only once, and approximately 0.73% lies in the top ten. This specimen was CD4+ T cells from peripheral blood mononuclear cells, taken in the third trimester of pregnancy. The receptors originated from a female donor with multiple sclerosis, enrolled in a pregnancy study.

The chain joins TRBV20-1 to TRBJ2-5; no clear D. This CDR3 comprises 11 residues. Between the trimmed V and J ends, which lost 3 bases and 5 bases, there was a span of 7 bases. From germline, CDR1 is DFQATT and CDR2 SNEGSKA (reference sequence). CDR3 in amino acids: CSASSGETQYF. The CDR3 coding sequence is TGCAGTGCTAGTTCCGGGGAGACCCAGTACTTC.

V and J are TRBV11-2 and TRBJ2-3, with D perhaps TRBD2 (6 bases). Germline CDR1 and CDR2: SGHAT and FQNNGV. This CDR3 contains 15 residues. The germline V and J ends were trimmed by 3 bases and 2 bases, with 12 bases remaining between them. In DNA form, the CDR3 reads TGTGCCAGCAGCTTCCTTAGCGGCTACACAGATACGCAGTATTTT. This sequence encodes CASSFLSGYTDTQYF.

The V call is TRBV27, the J call TRBJ2-7; tentatively, D is TRBD2 (5 bases). The CDR3 has 14 amino acids. The germline gives CDR1 MNHEY, CDR2 SMNVEV (reference sequence). Trimming took off 5 bases at V and 5 bases at J, with 16 bases between the two ends. CDR3 nucleotides: TGTGCCAGCAGTAGAAGCGCAGGAGGCAACGAGCAGTACTTC. Amino acid sequence: CASSRSAGGNEQYF.

V gene TRBV5-1 combines with J gene TRBJ1-4; 7 nucleotides match TRBD1. V shed 4 bases, J shed 11 bases, and the junction held 11 bases outside the gene matches. Germline CDR1 is SGHRS and CDR2 is YFSETQ. The CDR3 has 14 amino acids. In DNA form, the CDR3 reads TGCGCCAGCAGCCGGGGGACAGTCCTGGGGAAACTGTTTTTT. Protein product: CASSRGTVLGKLFF.

The count of this clone is one. This chain uses TRBV7-3 with TRBJ2-5; D gene ambiguous. CDR3 length equals 16 residues. Trimming took off 3 bases at V and 6 bases at J, with 20 bases between the two ends. Looked up from germline, CDR1 is SGHTA and CDR2 is FQGTGA. CDR3 in DNA: TGTGCCAGCAGCTTTTTATCGGCTCGAGGTCGGCAGACCCAGTACTTC. Amino acids: CASSFLSARGRQTQYF.

V usage is TRBV10-2 and J usage is TRBJ2-7; 7 bases map to TRBD1. Germline V gives CDR1 WSHSY, CDR2 SAAADI. Trimming removed 2 bases from V and 7 bases from J; junction bases left unmatched: 8. This CDR3 spans 14 amino acids. DNA of the CDR3: TGCGCCAGCAGTGAGAATACTCCAGGGGGTGAGCAGTACTTC. It translates to CASSENTPGGEQYF.

This chain connects TRBV5-1 to TRBJ1-2; 8 bases agree with TRBD1. Germline V gives CDR1 SGHRS, CDR2 YFSETQ. Trimming removed 0 bases from V and 5 bases from J; junction bases left unmatched: 3. The CDR3 sequence is 14 residues long. The DNA of the CDR3 is TGCGCCAGCAGCTTGGGGGACAGGTCTTATGGCTACACCTTC. This gives the protein CASSLGDRSYGYTF.

In its sample, this clone was seen a few times. V is TRBV5-1 and J is TRBJ1-5; D is undetermined. Trimming removed 0 bases at V and 5 bases at J, with 6 bases between. Germline assignment: CDR1 SGHRS and CDR2 YFSETQ. This CDR3 spans 13 amino acids. The CDR3 bases are TGCGCCAGCAGCTTGGTTTCGGATCAGCCCCAGCATTTT. It is translated as CASSLVSDQPQHF.

This chain joins TRBV19 and TRBJ1-4; D possibly corresponds to TRBD1 (5 bases). V gave up 6 bases and J gave up 0 bases, with 11 bases separating them. CDR1 and CDR2 from the germline V gene are LNHDA and SQIVND (reference sequence). The CDR3 is 15 residues long. The DNA of the CDR3 is TGTGCCAGTAGGTCCCCGGGGGCAACTAATGAAAAACTGTTTTTT. This sequence encodes CASRSPGATNEKLFF.

The chain uses TRBV6-1 and TRBJ1-1; D not resolved. There are 12 residues in the CDR3. CDR1 and CDR2 from the germline V gene are MNHNS and SASEGT. With 2 bases removed from V and 4 bases from J, the gap between germline ends came to 5 bases. The CDR3 nucleotides read TGTGCCAGCAGTGAACAGGCCACTGAAGCTTTCTTT. Residues: CASSEQATEAFF.

The chain joins TRBV2 to TRBJ2-5, with 9 bases fitting TRBD1. CDR1 and CDR2 from the germline V gene are SNHLY and FYNNEI. V was pared by 6 bases and J by 4 bases, with 12 bases of the junction left unmatched. The CDR3 length is 16 residues. In nucleotides, the CDR3 is TGTGCCAGCAGGATGGCCGGGACAGGGTCCGGAGAGACCCAGTACTTC. This translates into CASRMAGTGSGETQYF.

This sequence joins TRBV10-3 and TRBJ1-5, with 7 bases identical to TRBD1. Germline loops: CDR1 ENHRY, CDR2 SYGVKD. The V segment lost 5 bases and the J segment 5 bases; nucleotides outside the gene matches: 3. The CDR3 is 13 residues long. CDR3 coding DNA: TGTGCCATCAGTACTGGGACAGATCAGCCCCAGCATTTT. Amino acids: CAISTGTDQPQHF.

The J gene is TRBJ1-1, the V gene TRBV30; 7 nucleotides align to TRBD1. There are 13 residues in the CDR3. J lost 4 bases, V lost 3 bases, and 5 bases had no gene match. Germline V gives CDR1 GTSNPN, CDR2 SVGIG (reference sequence). The chain's CDR3 is CAWRGRGRTEAFF. CDR3 nucleotide sequence: TGTGCCTGGAGGGGAAGGGGGCGCACTGAAGCTTTCTTT.

This clone appeared a few times. The chain uses TRBV5-4 and TRBJ2-3, with 9 bases aligning to TRBD2. The CDR3 is 16 residues long. The ends lost 3 bases at V and 6 bases at J; junction bases unmatched: 11. CDR1 and CDR2 (germline): SGHNT, YYREEE (reference sequence). CDR3 loop: CASSSGSSGGGDTQYF. Here the CDR3 DNA reads TGTGCCAGCAGCTCGGGAAGTAGCGGGGGTGGGGATACGCAGTATTTT.